This T cell receptor beta chain was captured in a study of blood T cell repertoires in COVID-19. Study as a whole: Some COVID-19 samples were acute and others convalescent; all came from the United States, Italy and Spain.

The ends lost 2 bases at V and 6 bases at J; junction bases unmatched: 4. The CDR3 runs to 15 residues. Per the germline V gene, CDR1 is KGHDR and CDR2 is SFDVKD. The table came from immunoSEQ multiplex PCR; TCRdb's copy has only in-frame clones and leaves some out. The table has approximately 670,000 clones, 85% to 90% seen once. The receptor comes from a woman between 18 and 30 years old with acute or convalescent COVID-19. Material for sequencing was peripheral blood. The V and J genes are TRBV24-1 and TRBJ2-2; 8 bases agree with TRBD2. The CDR3 DNA reads as TGTGCCACCAGTGATTGGACTAGCTCGTCCGGGGAGCTGTTTTTT. Translation gives CATSDWTSSSGELFF.